The rows below give T cell receptor beta chains drawn from one sample of a study of PD-1 blockade in classical Hodgkin lymphoma. Sequenced by immunoSEQ multiplex PCR; TCRdb stores in-frame clones only, minus some. This table holds fewer than 65,000 clones, about nine tenths found once. The sample in question was peripheral blood mononuclear cells (PBMCs), obtained at baseline. These receptors all come from a human donor with classical Hodgkin lymphoma. The CDR3 runs from the conserved cysteine through the conserved F or W. A D gene is named only where the DNA matches it firmly. Size tells how often a clone was seen (once, few, many) or the class of an expanded clone, and some rows leave it out.

d_call clone_size j_call v_call cdr3_nt cdr3_aa
NA NA TRBJ2-7 TRBV5-6 TGTGCCAGCAGCTTCGGAAGAGAGCAGTACTTC CASSFGREQYF
NA NA TRBJ1-6 TRBV6-5 TGTGCCAGCAGTTTCGTCGGTAGCTCCTATAATTCACCCCTCCACTTT CASSFVGSSYNSPLHF
NA NA TRBJ2-7 TRBV10-3 TGTGCCATCAGCGAAGGGGGGACGGCTACCTACGAGCAGTACTTC CAISEGGTATYEQYF
TRBD2 NA TRBJ2-7 TRBV7-2 TGTGCCAGCAGACCCGCGGGGGGCCTAGCCGAGCAGTACTTC CASRPAGGLAEQYF
NA NA TRBJ2-7 TRBV7-8 TGTGCCAGCAGCAGCGACAGGTCCCTAGGGCTGGGGGAGCAGTACTTC CASSSDRSLGLGEQYF
NA few TRBJ2-1 TRBV10-2 TGCGCCAGCAGTGAGCCCGCCGCCGTTACGCAGTTCTTC CASSEPAAVTQFF
NA NA TRBJ2-1 TRBV10-3 TGTGCCATCAGTGAGCGCCCCCCCTATGAGCAGTTCTTC CAISERPPYEQFF
TRBD2 once TRBJ2-7 TRBV7-6 TGTGCCAGCAGCTTAGTGGCGGGAGTCGAGCAGTACTTC CASSLVAGVEQYF
NA NA TRBJ2-7 TRBV5-1 TGCGCCAGCAGCTTGGGAAGGAGCGGCCGGGGCGAGCAGTACTTC CASSLGRSGRGEQYF
TRBD1 NA TRBJ1-6 TRBV6-8 TGTGCCAGCAGGTCCCAGGGGGTTTTTTATTCACCCCTCCACTTT CASRSQGVFYSPLHF
NA NA TRBJ1-2 TRBV28 TGTGCCAGCAGTGTGGGAATCTATGGCTACACCTTC CASSVGIYGYTF